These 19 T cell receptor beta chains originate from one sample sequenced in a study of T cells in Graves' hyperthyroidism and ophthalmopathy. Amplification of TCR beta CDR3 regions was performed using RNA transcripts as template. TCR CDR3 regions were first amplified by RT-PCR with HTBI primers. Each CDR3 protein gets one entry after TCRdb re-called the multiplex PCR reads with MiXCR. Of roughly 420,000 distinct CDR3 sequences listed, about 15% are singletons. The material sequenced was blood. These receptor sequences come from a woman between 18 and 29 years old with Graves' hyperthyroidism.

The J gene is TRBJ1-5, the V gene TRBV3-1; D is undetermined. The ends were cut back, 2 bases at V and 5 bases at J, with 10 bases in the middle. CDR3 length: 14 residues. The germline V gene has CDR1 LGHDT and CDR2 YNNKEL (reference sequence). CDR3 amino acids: CASSQRSAYQPQHF. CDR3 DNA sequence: TGTGCCAGCAGCCAACGGTCAGCATATCAGCCCCAGCATTTT.

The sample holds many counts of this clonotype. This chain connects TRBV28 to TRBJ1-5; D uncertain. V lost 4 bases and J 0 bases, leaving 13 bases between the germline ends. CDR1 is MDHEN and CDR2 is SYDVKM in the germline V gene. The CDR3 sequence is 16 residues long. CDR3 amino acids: CASSSPDPYSNQPQHF. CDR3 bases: TGTGCCAGCAGTTCGCCCGATCCGTATAGCAATCAGCCCCAGCATTTT.

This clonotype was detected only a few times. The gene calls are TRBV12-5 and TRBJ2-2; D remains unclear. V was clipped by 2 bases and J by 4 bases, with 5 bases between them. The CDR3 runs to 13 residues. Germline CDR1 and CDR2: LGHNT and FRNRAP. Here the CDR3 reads CASGLSSTGELFF. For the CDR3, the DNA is TGTGCTAGTGGTTTGAGTAGCACCGGGGAGCTGTTTTTT.

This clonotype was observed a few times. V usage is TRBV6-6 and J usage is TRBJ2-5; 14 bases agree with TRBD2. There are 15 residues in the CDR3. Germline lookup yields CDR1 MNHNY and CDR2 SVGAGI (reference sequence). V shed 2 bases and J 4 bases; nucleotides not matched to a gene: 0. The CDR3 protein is CASSYGTSGRETQYF. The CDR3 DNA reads TGTGCCAGCAGTTACGGGACTAGCGGGAGAGAGACCCAGTACTTC.

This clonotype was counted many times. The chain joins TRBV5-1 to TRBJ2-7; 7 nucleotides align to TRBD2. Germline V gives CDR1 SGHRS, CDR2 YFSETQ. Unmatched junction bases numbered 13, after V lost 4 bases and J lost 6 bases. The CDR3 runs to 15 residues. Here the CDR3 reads CASSLGRAGVGEQYF. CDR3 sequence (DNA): TGCGCCAGCAGCCTTGGCCGGGCGGGAGTTGGCGAGCAGTACTTC. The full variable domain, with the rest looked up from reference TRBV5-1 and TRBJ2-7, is KAGVTQTPRYLIKTRGQQVTLSCSPISGHRSVSWYQQTPGQGLQFLFEYFSETQRNKGNFPGRFSGRQFSNSRSEMNVSTLELGDSALYLCASSLGRAGVGEQYFGPGTRLTVT.

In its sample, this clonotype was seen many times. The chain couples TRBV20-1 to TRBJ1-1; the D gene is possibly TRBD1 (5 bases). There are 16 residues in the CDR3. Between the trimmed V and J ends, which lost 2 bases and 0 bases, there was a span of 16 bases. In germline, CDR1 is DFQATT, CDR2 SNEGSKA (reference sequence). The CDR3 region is CSARLPPQGMNTEAFF. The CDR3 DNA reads TGCAGTGCTAGACTACCGCCCCAGGGAATGAACACTGAAGCTTTCTTT.

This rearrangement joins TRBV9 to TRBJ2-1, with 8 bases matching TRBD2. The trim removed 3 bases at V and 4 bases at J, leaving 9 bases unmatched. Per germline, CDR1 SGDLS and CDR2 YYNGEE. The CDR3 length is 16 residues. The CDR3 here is CASSADPGGGYNEQFF. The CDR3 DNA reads TGTGCCAGCAGCGCAGATCCGGGGGGGGGTTACAATGAGCAGTTCTTC.

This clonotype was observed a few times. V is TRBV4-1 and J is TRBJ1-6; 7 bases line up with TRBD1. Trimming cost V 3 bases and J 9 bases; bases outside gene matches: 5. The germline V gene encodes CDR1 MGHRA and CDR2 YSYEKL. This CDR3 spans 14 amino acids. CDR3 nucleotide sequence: TGCGCCAGCAGCCAGGGGACAGTTTTTTCACCCCTCCACTTT. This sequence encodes CASSQGTVFSPLHF.

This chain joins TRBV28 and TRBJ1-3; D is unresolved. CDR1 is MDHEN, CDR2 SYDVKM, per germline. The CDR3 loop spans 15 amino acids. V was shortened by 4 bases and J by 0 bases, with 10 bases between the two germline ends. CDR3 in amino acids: CASSSGLNSGNTIYF. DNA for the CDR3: TGTGCCAGCAGTTCCGGACTCAACTCTGGAAACACCATATATTTT.

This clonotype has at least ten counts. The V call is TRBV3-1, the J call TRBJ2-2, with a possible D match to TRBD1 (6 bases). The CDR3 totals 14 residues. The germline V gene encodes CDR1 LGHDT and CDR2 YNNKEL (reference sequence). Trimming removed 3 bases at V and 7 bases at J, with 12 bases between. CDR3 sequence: CASSHTDRNGELFF. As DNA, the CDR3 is TGTGCCAGCAGCCACACCGACAGGAACGGGGAGCTGTTTTTT.

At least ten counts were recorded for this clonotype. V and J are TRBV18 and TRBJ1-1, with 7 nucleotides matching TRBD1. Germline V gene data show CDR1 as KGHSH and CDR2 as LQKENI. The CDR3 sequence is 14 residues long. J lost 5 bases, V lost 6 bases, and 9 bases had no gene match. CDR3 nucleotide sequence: TGTGCCAGCTCCTCGACAGGGAAAGTGACTGAAGCTTTCTTT. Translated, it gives CASSSTGKVTEAFF.

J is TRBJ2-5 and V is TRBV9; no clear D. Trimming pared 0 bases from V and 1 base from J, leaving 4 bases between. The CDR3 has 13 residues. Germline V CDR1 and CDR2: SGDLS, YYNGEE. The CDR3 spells CASSVGPQETQYF. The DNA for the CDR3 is TGTGCCAGCAGCGTAGGCCCCCAAGAGACCCAGTACTTC.

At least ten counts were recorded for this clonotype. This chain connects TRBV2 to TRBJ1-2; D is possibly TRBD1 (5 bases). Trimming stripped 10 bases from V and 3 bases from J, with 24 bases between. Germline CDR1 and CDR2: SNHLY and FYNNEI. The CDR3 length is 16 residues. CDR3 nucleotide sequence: TGTGCCAACTCTGCCGGGGACCTCGGGAGTGACTATGGCTACACCTTC. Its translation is CANSAGDLGSDYGYTF.

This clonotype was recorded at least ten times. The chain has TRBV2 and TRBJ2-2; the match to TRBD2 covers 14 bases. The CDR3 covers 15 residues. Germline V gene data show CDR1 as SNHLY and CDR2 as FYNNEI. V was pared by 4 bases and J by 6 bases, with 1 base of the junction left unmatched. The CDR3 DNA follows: TGTGCCAGCAGTGCGGGACTAGCGGGAGCCGGGGAGCTGTTTTTT. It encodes CASSAGLAGAGELFF.

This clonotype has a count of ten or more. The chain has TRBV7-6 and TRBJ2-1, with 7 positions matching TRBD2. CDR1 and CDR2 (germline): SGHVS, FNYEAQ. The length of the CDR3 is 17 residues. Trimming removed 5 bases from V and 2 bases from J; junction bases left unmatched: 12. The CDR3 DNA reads TGTGCCAGCAGCCCCCCTGGCGGGAGAATCCCCTACAATGAGCAGTTCTTC. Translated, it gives CASSPPGGRIPYNEQFF.

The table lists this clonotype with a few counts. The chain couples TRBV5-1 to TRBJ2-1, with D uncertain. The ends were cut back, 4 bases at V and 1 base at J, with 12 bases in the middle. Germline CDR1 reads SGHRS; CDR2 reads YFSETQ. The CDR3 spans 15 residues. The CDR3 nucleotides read TGCGCCAGCAGCCCGAGCGATAAGTCCTACAATGAGCAGTTCTTC. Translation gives CASSPSDKSYNEQFF.

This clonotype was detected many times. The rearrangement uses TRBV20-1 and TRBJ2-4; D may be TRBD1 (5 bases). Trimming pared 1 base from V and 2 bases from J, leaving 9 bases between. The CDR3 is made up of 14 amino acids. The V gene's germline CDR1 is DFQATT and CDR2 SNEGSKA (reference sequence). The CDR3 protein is CSARVPGTKNIQYF. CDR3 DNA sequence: TGCAGTGCTAGAGTGCCAGGGACCAAAAACATTCAGTACTTC.

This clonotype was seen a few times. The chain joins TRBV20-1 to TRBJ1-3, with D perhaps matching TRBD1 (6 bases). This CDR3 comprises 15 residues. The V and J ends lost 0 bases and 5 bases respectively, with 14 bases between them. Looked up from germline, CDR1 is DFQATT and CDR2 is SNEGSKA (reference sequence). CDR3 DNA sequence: TGCAGTGCTAGAGATTTGAAGGGGGTCAGAAACACCATATATTTT. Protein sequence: CSARDLKGVRNTIYF.

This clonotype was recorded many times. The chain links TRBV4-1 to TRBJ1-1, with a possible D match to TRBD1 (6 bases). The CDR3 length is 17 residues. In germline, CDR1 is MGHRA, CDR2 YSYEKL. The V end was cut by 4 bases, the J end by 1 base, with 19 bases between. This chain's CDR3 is CASSRPQGQVENTEAFF. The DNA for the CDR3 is TGCGCCAGCAGCCGTCCGCAGGGGCAGGTGGAGAACACTGAAGCTTTCTTT.